These T cell receptor beta chains were read from a single sample in a study of shared clonotypes between healthy human individuals. Only in-frame clones appear in the TCRdb table, and some are missing; sequencing was by immunoSEQ multiplex PCR. The repertoire holds around 2,000,000 clones, with 90% to 95% as singletons. Sequencing was performed on naive CD4+ T cells sorted from blood. The receptors derive from a man younger than 35 in good health. Each CDR3 is given with its conserved first and last residue. A D gene is named only where the DNA matches it firmly.

D gene	V gene	J gene	CDR3 DNA	CDR3 protein
.	TRBV10-3	TRBJ2-7	TGTGCCATCAGTCCCACGGACAATCGGGCCTACGAGCAGTACTTC	CAISPTDNRAYEQYF
TRBD2	TRBV4-1	TRBJ2-5	TGCGCCAGCAGCCAAGACGAAGCTAGCGGGGAGACCCAGTACTTC	CASSQDEASGETQYF
.	TRBV10-3	TRBJ1-5	TGTGCCATCAGTGAGTCCGAACAGGGCAATCAGCCCCAGCATTTT	CAISESEQGNQPQHF
TRBD1	TRBV2	TRBJ2-2	TGTGCCAGCAGGCCCGGGACAGGGTTACCCGGGGAGCTGTTTTTT	CASRPGTGLPGELFF
TRBD1	TRBV2	TRBJ1-3	TGTGCCAGCAGGGGACAGGGAACTGGAAACACCATATATTTT	CASRGQGTGNTIYF
.	TRBV6-6	TRBJ2-4	TGTGCCAGCAGCCGCCAGGAGCTAGCCAAAAACATTCAGTACTTC	CASSRQELAKNIQYF
TRBD1	TRBV6-5	TRBJ2-7	TGTGCCAGCAGTCGCACAGGGGCCTACGAGCAGTACTTC	CASSRTGAYEQYF
.	TRBV27	TRBJ2-7	TGTGCCAGCAGCAACTCTCTGGGTTACGAGCAGTACTTC	CASSNSLGYEQYF
.	TRBV9	TRBJ2-1	TGTGCCAGCAGCGTTAGGGGCTACAATGAGCAGTTCTTC	CASSVRGYNEQFF
.	TRBV7-3	TRBJ2-3	TGTGCCAGCAGCTTAATGGGGGGCGTAGATACGCAGTATTTT	CASSLMGGVDTQYF
TRBD1	TRBV5-6	TRBJ1-2	TGTGCCAGCAGCTTGGTAAGGACAGGACTCTATGGCTACACCTTC	CASSLVRTGLYGYTF
TRBD2	TRBV4-1	TRBJ2-1	TGCGCCAGCAGCCCAACTAGCGGGGGATACAATGAGCAGTTCTTC	CASSPTSGGYNEQFF
.	TRBV21-1	TRBJ1-2	TGTGCCAGCAGCAAAGATGGGAAGGGCCTCAGCTATGGCTACACCTTC	CASSKDGKGLSYGYTF
.	TRBV10-1	TRBJ2-1	TGCGCCAGCAGTTACGCTACGACAGGGAGGTACAATGAGCAGTTCTTC	CASSYATTGRYNEQFF